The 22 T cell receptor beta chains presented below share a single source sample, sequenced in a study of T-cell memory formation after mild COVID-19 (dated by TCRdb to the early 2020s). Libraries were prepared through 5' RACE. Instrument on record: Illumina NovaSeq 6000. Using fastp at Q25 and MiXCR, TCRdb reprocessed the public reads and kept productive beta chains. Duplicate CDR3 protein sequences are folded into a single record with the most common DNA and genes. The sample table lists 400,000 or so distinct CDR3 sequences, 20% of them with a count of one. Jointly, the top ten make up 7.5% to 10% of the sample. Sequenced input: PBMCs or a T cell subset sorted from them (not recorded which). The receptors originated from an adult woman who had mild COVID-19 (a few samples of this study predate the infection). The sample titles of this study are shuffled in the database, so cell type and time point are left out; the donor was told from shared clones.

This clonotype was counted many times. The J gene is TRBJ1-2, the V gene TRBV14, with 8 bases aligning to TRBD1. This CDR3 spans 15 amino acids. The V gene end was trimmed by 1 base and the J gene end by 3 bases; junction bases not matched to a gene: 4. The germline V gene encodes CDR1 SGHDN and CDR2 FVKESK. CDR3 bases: TGTGCCAGCAGCCAAGTACAGGGGGGAGACTATGGCTACACCTTC. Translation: CASSQVQGGDYGYTF. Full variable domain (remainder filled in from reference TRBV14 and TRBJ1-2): EAGVTQFPSHSVIEKGQTVTLRCDPISGHDNLYWYRRVMGKEIKFLLHFVKESKQDESGMPNNRFLAERTGGTYSTLKVQPAELEDSGVYFCASSQVQGGDYGYTFGSGTRLTVV.

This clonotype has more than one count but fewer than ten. CDR3 DNA sequence: TGTGCCAGCAGCCCTAGTTTGGGGACTAGTGAGAAATCTGGGGCCAACGTCCTGACTTTC. Its protein product is CASSPSLGTSEKSGANVLTF. The rearrangement uses TRBV7-8 and TRBJ2-6, with TRBD2 matching 8 bases. CDR3 length equals 20 residues. Germline CDR1 SGHVS, CDR2 FQNEAQ. J was trimmed by 1 base and V by 5 bases; bases with no gene match: 16.

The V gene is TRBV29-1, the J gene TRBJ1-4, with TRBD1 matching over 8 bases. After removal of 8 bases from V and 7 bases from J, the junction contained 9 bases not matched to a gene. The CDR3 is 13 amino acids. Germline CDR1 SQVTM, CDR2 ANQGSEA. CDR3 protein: CSIRQGSSEKLFF. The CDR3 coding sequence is TGCAGCATACGACAGGGGTCGAGTGAAAAACTGTTTTTT. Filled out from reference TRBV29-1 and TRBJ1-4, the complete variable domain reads SAVISQKPSRDICQRGTSLTIQCQVDSQVTMMFWYRQQPGQSLTLIATANQGSEATYESGFVIDKFPISRPNLTFSTLTVSNMSPEDSSIYLCSIRQGSSEKLFFGSGTQLSVL.

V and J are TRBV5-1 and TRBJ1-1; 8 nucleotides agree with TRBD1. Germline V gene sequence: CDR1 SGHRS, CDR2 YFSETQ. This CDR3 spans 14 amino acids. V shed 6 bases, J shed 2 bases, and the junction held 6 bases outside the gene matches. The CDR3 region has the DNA TGCGCCAGCAACCTTGGACAGGGAAACACTGAAGCTTTCTTT. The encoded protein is CASNLGQGNTEAFF.

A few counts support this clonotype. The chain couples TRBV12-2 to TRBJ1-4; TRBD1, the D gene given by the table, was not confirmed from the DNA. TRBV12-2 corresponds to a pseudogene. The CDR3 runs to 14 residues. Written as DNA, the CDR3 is TGTGCAAGTCGCTTAGAACAGGATAATGAAAAACTGTTTTTT. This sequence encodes CASRLEQDNEKLFF.

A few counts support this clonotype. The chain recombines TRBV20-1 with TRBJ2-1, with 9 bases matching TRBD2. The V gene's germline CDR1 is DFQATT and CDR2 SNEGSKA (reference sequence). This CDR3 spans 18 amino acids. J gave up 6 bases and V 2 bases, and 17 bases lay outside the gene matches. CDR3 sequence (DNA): TGCAGTGCTAGACCCATTTTGTCGATGGGACTAGCCGGCAATGAGCAGTTCTTC. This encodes CSARPILSMGLAGNEQFF.

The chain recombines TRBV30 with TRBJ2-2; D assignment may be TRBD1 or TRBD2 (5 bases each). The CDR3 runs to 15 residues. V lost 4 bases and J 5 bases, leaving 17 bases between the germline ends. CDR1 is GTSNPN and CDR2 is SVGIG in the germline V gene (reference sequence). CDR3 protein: CAWTRPSGRTGELFF. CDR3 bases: TGTGCCTGGACCCGCCCTTCGGGGCGTACCGGGGAGCTGTTTTTT.

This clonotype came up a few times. The CDR3 spells CASSQAGTAEAFF. The CDR3 region has the DNA TGCGCCAGCAGCCAAGCCGGGACAGCTGAAGCTTTCTTT. The rearrangement uses TRBV4-1 and TRBJ1-1; 7 positions match TRBD1. V lost 1 base to trimming and J lost 6 bases; unmatched junction nucleotides: 2. This CDR3 region has 13 residues. The V gene's germline CDR1 is MGHRA and CDR2 YSYEKL.

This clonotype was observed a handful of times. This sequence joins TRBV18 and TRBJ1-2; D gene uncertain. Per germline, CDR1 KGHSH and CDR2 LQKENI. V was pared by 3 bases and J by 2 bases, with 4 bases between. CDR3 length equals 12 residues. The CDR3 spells CASSPQNYGYTF. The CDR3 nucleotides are TGTGCCAGCTCACCCCAGAACTATGGCTACACCTTC.

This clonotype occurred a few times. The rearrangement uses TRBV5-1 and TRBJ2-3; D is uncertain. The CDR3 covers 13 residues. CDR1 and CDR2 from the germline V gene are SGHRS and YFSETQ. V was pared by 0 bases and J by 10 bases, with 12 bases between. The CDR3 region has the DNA TGCGCCAGCAGCTTGGACGATTATCTTGCGCAGTATTTT. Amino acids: CASSLDDYLAQYF.

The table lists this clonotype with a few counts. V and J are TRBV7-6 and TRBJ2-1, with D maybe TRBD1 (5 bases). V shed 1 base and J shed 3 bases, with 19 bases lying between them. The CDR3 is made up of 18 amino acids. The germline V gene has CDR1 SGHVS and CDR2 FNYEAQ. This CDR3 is CASSLVLRGLSGYNEQFF. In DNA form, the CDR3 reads TGTGCCAGCAGCTTAGTGTTAAGGGGATTATCCGGCTACAATGAGCAGTTCTTC. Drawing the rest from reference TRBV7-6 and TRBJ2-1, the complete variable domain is GAGVSQSPRYKVTKRGQDVALRCDPISGHVSLYWYRQALGQGPEFLTYFNYEAQQDKSGLPNDRFSAERPEGSISTLTIQRTEQRDSAMYRCASSLVLRGLSGYNEQFFGPGTRLTVL.

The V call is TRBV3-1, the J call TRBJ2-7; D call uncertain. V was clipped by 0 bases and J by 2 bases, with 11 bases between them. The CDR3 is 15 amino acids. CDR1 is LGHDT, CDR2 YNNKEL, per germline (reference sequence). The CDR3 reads CASSQERRVAYEQYF. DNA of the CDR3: TGTGCCAGCAGCCAAGAGAGAAGGGTGGCCTACGAGCAGTACTTC.

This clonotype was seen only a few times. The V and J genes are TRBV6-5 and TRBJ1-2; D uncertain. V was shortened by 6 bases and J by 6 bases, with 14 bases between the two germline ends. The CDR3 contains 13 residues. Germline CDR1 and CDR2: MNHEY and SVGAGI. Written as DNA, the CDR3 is TGTGCCAGCAGCCAAACCCGGACCCATGGCTACACCTTC. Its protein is CASSQTRTHGYTF.

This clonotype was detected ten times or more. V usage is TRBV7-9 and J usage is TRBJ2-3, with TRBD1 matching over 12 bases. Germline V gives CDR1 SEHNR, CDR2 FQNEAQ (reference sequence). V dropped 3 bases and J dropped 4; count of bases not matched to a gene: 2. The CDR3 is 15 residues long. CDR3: CASSFGTGGSDTQYF. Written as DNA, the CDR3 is TGTGCCAGCAGCTTTGGGACAGGGGGCTCAGATACGCAGTATTTT.

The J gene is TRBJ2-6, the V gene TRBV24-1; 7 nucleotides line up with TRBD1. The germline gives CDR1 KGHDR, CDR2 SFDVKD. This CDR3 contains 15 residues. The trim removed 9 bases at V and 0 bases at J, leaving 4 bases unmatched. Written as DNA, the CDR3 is TGTGCCACCTCCGGGACAGCCTCTGGGGCCAACGTCCTGACTTTC. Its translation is CATSGTASGANVLTF.

For the CDR3, the DNA is TGCAGTGTTGTTCCTGACAAAATAATCACAGATACGCAGTATTTT. Translation gives CSVVPDKIITDTQYF. The rearrangement links TRBV20-1 to TRBJ2-3; no clear D. V was clipped by 7 bases and J by 2 bases, with 19 bases between them. There are 15 residues in the CDR3. Germline V CDR1 and CDR2: DFQATT, SNEGSKA (reference sequence).

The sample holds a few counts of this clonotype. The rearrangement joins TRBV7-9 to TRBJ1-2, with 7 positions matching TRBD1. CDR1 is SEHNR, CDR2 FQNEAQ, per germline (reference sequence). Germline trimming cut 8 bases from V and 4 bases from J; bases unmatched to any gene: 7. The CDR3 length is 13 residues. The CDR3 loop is CASEDRNLYGYTF. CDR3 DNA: TGTGCCAGCGAGGACAGGAACCTCTATGGCTACACCTTC.

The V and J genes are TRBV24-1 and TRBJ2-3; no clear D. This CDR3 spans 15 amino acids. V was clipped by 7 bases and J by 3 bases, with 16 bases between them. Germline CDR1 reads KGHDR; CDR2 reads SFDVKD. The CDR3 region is CATSPPGLETDTQYF. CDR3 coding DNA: TGTGCCACCAGCCCCCCGGGCTTAGAGACAGATACGCAGTATTTT.

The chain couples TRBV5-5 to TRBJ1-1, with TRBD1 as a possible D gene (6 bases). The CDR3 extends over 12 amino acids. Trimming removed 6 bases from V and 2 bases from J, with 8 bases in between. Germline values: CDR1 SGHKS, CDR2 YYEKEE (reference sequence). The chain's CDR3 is CASTGGNTEAFF. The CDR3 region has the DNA TGTGCCAGCACGGGGGGCAACACTGAAGCTTTCTTT.

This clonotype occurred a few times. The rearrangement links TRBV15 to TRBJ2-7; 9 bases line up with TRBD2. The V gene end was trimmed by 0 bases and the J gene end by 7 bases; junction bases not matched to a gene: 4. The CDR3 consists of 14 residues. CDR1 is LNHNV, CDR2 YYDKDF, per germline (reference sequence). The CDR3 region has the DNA TGTGCCACCAGCAGAGATCGGACTAGCGTTGAGCAGTACTTC. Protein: CATSRDRTSVEQYF. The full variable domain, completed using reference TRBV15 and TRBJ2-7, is DAMVIQNPRYQVTQFGKPVTLSCSQTLNHNVMYWYQQKSSQAPKLLFHYYDKDFNNEADTPDNFQSRRPNTSFCFLDIRSPGLGDTAMYLCATSRDRTSVEQYFGPGTRLTVT.

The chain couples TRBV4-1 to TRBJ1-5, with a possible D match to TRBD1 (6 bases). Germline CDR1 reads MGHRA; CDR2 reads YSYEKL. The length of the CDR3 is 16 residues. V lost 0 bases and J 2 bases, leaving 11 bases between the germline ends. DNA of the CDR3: TGCGCCAGCAGCCAAGATGGGGGGCTCGGCAATCAGCCCCAGCATTTT. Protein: CASSQDGGLGNQPQHF.

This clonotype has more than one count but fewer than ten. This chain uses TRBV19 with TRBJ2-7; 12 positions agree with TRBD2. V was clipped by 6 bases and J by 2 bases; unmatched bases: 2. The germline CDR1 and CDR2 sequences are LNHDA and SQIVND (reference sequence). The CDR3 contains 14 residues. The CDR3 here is CASRTSGSTYEQYF. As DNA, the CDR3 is TGTGCCAGTAGGACTAGCGGGAGCACCTACGAGCAGTACTTC.